This passage covers 26 T cell receptor beta chains from one sample sequenced in a study of neurological immune-mediated disorders. The time point is: longitudinal time-point 3. From the 5' RACE reads, TCRdb called clonotypes with MiXCR, one entry per CDR3 protein. The data hold more than 75,000 distinct CDR3 sequences, with roughly 4.5% observed a single time. What was sequenced was PBMCs. These receptors were collected from a woman aged 60-75 years with multiple sclerosis.

V is TRBV14 and J is TRBJ1-1; 8 bases fit TRBD1. The germline V gene has CDR1 SGHDN and CDR2 FVKESK. CDR3 length: 16 amino acids. V lost 4 bases, J lost 0 bases, and 7 bases stayed unmatched. The CDR3 region is CASSRTGTALNTEAFF. The CDR3 bases are TGTGCCAGCAGCCGGACAGGGACGGCCCTGAACACTGAAGCTTTCTTT. The full variable domain, with the rest looked up from reference TRBV14 and TRBJ1-1, is EAGVTQFPSHSVIEKGQTVTLRCDPISGHDNLYWYRRVMGKEIKFLLHFVKESKQDESGMPNNRFLAERTGGTYSTLKVQPAELEDSGVYFCASSRTGTALNTEAFFGQGTRLTVV.

Many counts were recorded for this clonotype. This chain links TRBV5-1 with TRBJ1-6; D possibly corresponds to TRBD1 (5 bases). Germline CDR1 is SGHRS and CDR2 is YFSETQ. The V and J ends lost 5 bases and 2 bases respectively, with 11 bases between them. The CDR3 covers 15 residues. Here the CDR3 reads CASRDRGPYNSPLHF. In DNA, the CDR3 is TGCGCCAGCAGAGACCGGGGACCCTATAATTCACCCCTCCACTTT.

This clonotype was observed at least ten times. The rearrangement joins TRBV29-1 to TRBJ1-2; weak D call: TRBD1 (6 bases). The CDR3 contains 12 residues. The ends were cut back, 2 bases at V and 7 bases at J, with 11 bases in the middle. Germline V lookup: CDR1 SQVTM, CDR2 ANQGSEA. In nucleotides, the CDR3 is TGCAGCGTTGAACAGGGGATGGGTGGCTACACCTTC. Its translation is CSVEQGMGGYTF.

This clonotype was picked up many times. J is TRBJ2-5 and V is TRBV7-2; 10 bases agree with TRBD1. The junction had 5 bases not matched to a gene; V was cut back by 5 bases and J by 5 bases. Germline loops: CDR1 SGHTA, CDR2 FQGNSA. The CDR3 totals 14 residues. For the CDR3, the DNA is TGTGCCAGCAGCCTGGACAGGGGGGCGGAGACCCAGTACTTC. Translated, it gives CASSLDRGAETQYF.

At least ten counts were recorded for this clonotype. This chain connects TRBV5-1 to TRBJ1-1; D not certain. This CDR3 contains 13 residues. The germline V gene has CDR1 SGHRS and CDR2 YFSETQ. V lost 1 base and J lost 3, with 7 bases in between. The CDR3 bases are TGCGCCAGCAGCTTGATTGGGGACACTGAAGCTTTCTTT. The encoded protein is CASSLIGDTEAFF.

This clonotype has a count of ten or more. The CDR3 region is CASSSSGGAVRETQYF. The CDR3 DNA follows: TGCGCCAGCAGCTCGAGCGGGGGGGCGGTTAGAGAGACCCAGTACTTC. V is TRBV5-1 and J is TRBJ2-5, with 10 positions matching TRBD2. This CDR3 is 16 amino acids long. Germline V gives CDR1 SGHRS, CDR2 YFSETQ. With 3 bases clipped from V and 4 bases from J, the junction kept 9 bases outside the gene matches.

The J gene is TRBJ1-3, the V gene TRBV7-2, with D perhaps TRBD1 (6 bases). V lost 1 base to trimming and J lost 4 bases, with 11 bases between them. Germline values: CDR1 SGHTA, CDR2 FQGNSA. The CDR3 consists of 15 residues. CDR3 amino acids: CASSLDTGPGNTIYF. The CDR3, as DNA: TGTGCCAGCAGCTTAGATACAGGGCCCGGAAACACCATATATTTT. The full variable domain, its missing parts supplied by reference TRBV7-2 and TRBJ1-3, is GAGVSQSPSNKVTEKGKDVELRCDPISGHTALYWYRQSLGQGLEFLIYFQGNSAPDKSGLPSDRFSAERTGGSVSTLTIQRTQQEDSAVYLCASSLDTGPGNTIYFGEGSWLTVV.

This clonotype came up many times. The genes are TRBV7-2 and TRBJ1-2, with 8 positions matching TRBD1. In germline, CDR1 is SGHTA, CDR2 FQGNSA. With V trimmed by 2 bases and J by 7 bases, 15 bases remained unmatched. The CDR3 spans 17 residues. CDR3 bases: TGTGCCAGCAGCTTAAACGCGCCAGGGGGCGCCCCGGGTGGCTACACCTTC. Its protein product is CASSLNAPGGAPGGYTF.

This clonotype occurred many times. The chain employs TRBV6-5 and TRBJ2-6, with TRBD1 identical over 8 bases. The germline V gene encodes CDR1 MNHEY and CDR2 SVGAGI. The CDR3 has 17 amino acids. The V and J ends lost 3 bases and 4 bases, in that order; junction bases with no gene match: 8. The CDR3 DNA reads as TGTGCCAGCAGTTATTTCAGGGGGCTAAAGGGGGCCAACGTCCTGACTTTC. Translation: CASSYFRGLKGANVLTF.

This clonotype was counted many times. This rearrangement joins TRBV7-8 to TRBJ2-5, with D perhaps given as TRBD1 or TRBD2 (6 bases each). The germline V gene encodes CDR1 SGHVS and CDR2 FQNEAQ. V lost 5 bases, J lost 5 bases, and 21 bases lay in between. The CDR3 loop spans 16 amino acids. The CDR3 loop reads CASSISRTARGETQYF. The CDR3 DNA sequence: TGTGCCAGCAGCATATCACGGACAGCCCGGGGGGAGACCCAGTACTTC.

This clonotype was counted ten times or more. The rearrangement uses TRBV5-1 and TRBJ1-3, with 8 bases aligning to TRBD1. Germline-derived CDR1 and CDR2 are SGHRS and YFSETQ. The V segment lost 4 bases and the J segment 11 bases; nucleotides outside the gene matches: 11. The CDR3 contains 14 residues. The CDR3 DNA reads TGCGCCAGCAGCGACCAAACAGGGGGACGTCCCATATATTTT. As protein: CASSDQTGGRPIYF.

This clonotype showed up many times. The chain is built from TRBV5-1 and TRBJ2-5, with TRBD1 as a possible D gene (5 bases). The length of the CDR3 is 15 residues. V was cut by 1 base and J by 3 bases, with 13 bases left in between. CDR1 is SGHRS, CDR2 YFSETQ, per germline. CDR3 in DNA: TGCGCCAGCAGCTTGTACCCAGGGCCGAAAGAGACCCAGTACTTC. Translating gives CASSLYPGPKETQYF.

This clonotype was detected ten times or more. CDR3 DNA: TGTGCCAGCAGCGCCTTAGGTGGCAGCTCCTACAATGAGCAGTTCTTC. The encoded protein is CASSALGGSSYNEQFF. This chain connects TRBV5-5 to TRBJ2-1; D gene uncertain. The CDR3 totals 16 residues. CDR1 SGHKS and CDR2 YYEKEE come from the germline V gene (reference sequence). V lost 4 bases to trimming and J lost 0 bases, with 14 bases between them. The full variable domain, with the rest looked up from reference TRBV5-5 and TRBJ2-1, is DAGVTQSPTHLIKTRGQQVTLRCSPISGHKSVSWYQQVLGQGPQFIFQYYEKEERGRGNFPDRFSARQFPNYSSELNVNALLLGDSALYLCASSALGGSSYNEQFFGPGTRLTVL.

In its sample, this clonotype was seen many times. The chain combines TRBV6-5 with TRBJ1-2; TRBD1 might be the D (5 bases). Germline V gene data show CDR1 as MNHEY and CDR2 as SVGAGI. V lost 5 bases to trimming and J lost 8 bases, with 18 bases between them. This CDR3 is built from 14 residues. CDR3 in DNA: TGTGCCAGCAGTCCTTTGGCGACAGCCGGAGGCTACACCTTC. Translation gives CASSPLATAGGYTF.

Ten or more counts support this clonotype. The rearrangement links TRBV27 to TRBJ1-2; no clear D gene. The CDR3 length is 17 residues. Germline lookup yields CDR1 MNHEY and CDR2 SMNVEV (reference sequence). The V end was cut by 6 bases, the J end by 4 bases, with 24 bases between. The chain's CDR3 is CASRPPFSAKQGYGYTF. The DNA of the CDR3 is TGTGCCAGCAGGCCCCCATTTTCGGCTAAACAAGGCTATGGCTACACCTTC.

There are many counts of this clonotype. The genes are TRBV12-3 or TRBV12-4 and TRBJ1-5, with 10 bases that match TRBD1. V was pared by 1 base and J by 7 bases, with 4 bases of the junction left unmatched. CDR3 length: 15 amino acids. CDR3 protein: CASSLGTGGLQPQHF. The CDR3 coding sequence is TGTGCCAGCAGTTTAGGGACAGGGGGGTTGCAGCCCCAGCATTTT.

This clonotype has a count of ten or more. The gene calls are TRBV7-2 and TRBJ2-7, with D possibly being TRBD1 or TRBD2 (5 bases each). The V gene lost 5 bases and the J gene lost 2 bases, with 10 bases spanning the gap. The CDR3 sequence is 13 residues long. Germline CDR1 reads SGHTA; CDR2 reads FQGNSA. CDR3 DNA: TGTGCCAGCAGCCCTCCGGGACCCTACGAGCAGTACTTC. It specifies CASSPPGPYEQYF.

This clonotype was counted many times. V is TRBV20-1 and J is TRBJ1-2; tentatively, D is TRBD1 (5 bases). Trimming removed 4 bases at V and 8 bases at J, with 14 bases between. CDR1 and CDR2 from the germline V gene are DFQATT and SNEGSKA (reference sequence). The CDR3 spans 12 residues. The CDR3 sequence is CSATVGVQGYTF. The CDR3 DNA sequence: TGCAGTGCTACTGTGGGGGTTCAGGGCTACACCTTC.

This clonotype was observed many times. This sequence joins TRBV5-1 and TRBJ2-5; 10 nucleotides align to TRBD2. Germline CDR1 SGHRS, CDR2 YFSETQ. V lost 1 base to trimming and J lost 4 bases; unmatched junction nucleotides: 7. The CDR3 runs 16 residues. The CDR3 region has the DNA TGCGCCAGCAGCTTGCCTGGCCTAGCGGGGGTAGAGACCCAGTACTTC. It translates to CASSLPGLAGVETQYF.

This clonotype appeared many times. The chain carries TRBV7-9 and TRBJ2-1; D is undetermined. This CDR3 is built from 15 residues. CDR1 and CDR2 from the germline V gene are SEHNR and FQNEAQ (reference sequence). Deletions cut 1 base from V and 0 bases from J, with 7 bases between. CDR3: CASSLVGISYNEQFF. CDR3 in DNA: TGTGCCAGCAGCTTAGTAGGGATCTCCTACAATGAGCAGTTCTTC.

This clonotype has a count of ten or more. CDR3 in DNA: TGTGCCAGCAGTCCTAGCCTTGGGGCCCTGTGGGAATACTACGAGCAGTACTTC. Residues: CASSPSLGALWEYYEQYF. This chain uses TRBV12-3 or TRBV12-4 with TRBJ2-7; D may correspond to TRBD1 or TRBD2 (5 bases each). This CDR3 has 18 residues. The V and J ends lost 5 bases and 3 bases respectively, with 26 bases between them.

The sample holds many counts of this clonotype. This CDR3 reads CASAGTGETGELFF. In nucleotides, the CDR3 is TGCGCCAGCGCTGGGACAGGGGAGACCGGGGAGCTGTTTTTT. The V call is TRBV4-1, the J call TRBJ2-2, with 10 bases aligning to TRBD1. The CDR3 contains 14 residues. The trim removed 8 bases at V and 5 bases at J, leaving 5 bases unmatched. CDR1 is MGHRA and CDR2 is YSYEKL in the germline V gene.

This clonotype was detected many times. CDR3 DNA: TGTGCCAGCAGTTTACTCGGGGGGGCCCAAGAGACCCAGTACTTC. Translation: CASSLLGGAQETQYF. The chain is built from TRBV12-3 or TRBV12-4 and TRBJ2-5, with TRBD2 identical over 8 bases. The CDR3 contains 15 residues. V shed 2 bases and J 1 base; nucleotides not matched to a gene: 3.

This clonotype has ten or more counts. The chain combines TRBV12-3 or TRBV12-4 with TRBJ2-3; 11 bases match TRBD2. The junction had 9 bases not matched to a gene; V was cut back by 5 bases and J by 5 bases. This CDR3 is built from 16 residues. The CDR3 DNA sequence: TGTGCCAGCAGTCCACTAGCGGGGGCCCGTGGAGATACGCAGTATTTT. This encodes CASSPLAGARGDTQYF.

The table lists this clonotype with many counts. The chain joins TRBV20-1 to TRBJ2-3, with 11 bases lining up with TRBD2. The CDR3 is made up of 13 amino acids. Germline V CDR1 and CDR2: DFQATT, SNEGSKA (reference sequence). J was trimmed by 2 bases and V by 7 bases; bases with no gene match: 2. CDR3: CSGLAGNTDTQYF. The CDR3, as DNA: TGCAGTGGACTAGCGGGGAACACAGATACGCAGTATTTT.

This clonotype was recorded many times. The rearrangement uses TRBV28 and TRBJ2-7, with TRBD1 matching over 10 bases. Losses at the gene ends were 4 bases for V and 7 bases for J; bases not matched to a gene: 16. Germline-derived CDR1 and CDR2 are MDHEN and SYDVKM. The CDR3 length is 17 residues. DNA for the CDR3: TGTGCCAGCAGTTCCCGTGGGGGACAGGGGCCCCCCGGAGAGCAGTACTTC. Translating gives CASSSRGGQGPPGEQYF.